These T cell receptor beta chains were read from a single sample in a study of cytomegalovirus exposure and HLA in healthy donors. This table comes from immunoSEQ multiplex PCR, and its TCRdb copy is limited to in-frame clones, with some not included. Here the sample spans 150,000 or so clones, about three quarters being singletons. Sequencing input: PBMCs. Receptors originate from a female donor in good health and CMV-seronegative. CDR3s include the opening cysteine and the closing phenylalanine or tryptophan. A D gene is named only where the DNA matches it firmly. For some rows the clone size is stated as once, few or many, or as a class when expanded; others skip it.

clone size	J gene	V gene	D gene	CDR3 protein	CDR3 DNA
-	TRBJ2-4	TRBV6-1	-	CASSERGLVSVAKNIQYF	TGTGCCAGCAGTGAGCGGGGTTTGGTGTCGGTCGCCAAAAACATTCAGTACTTC
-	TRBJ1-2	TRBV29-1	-	CSVAAGYDYGYTF	TGCAGCGTTGCGGCGGGATACGACTATGGCTACACCTTC
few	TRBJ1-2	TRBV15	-	CATSRRENYGYTF	TGTGCCACCAGCAGACGGGAGAACTATGGCTACACCTTC
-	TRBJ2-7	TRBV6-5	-	CASRTGLTSYEQYF	TGTGCCAGCAGAACGGGACTCACTAGCTACGAGCAGTACTTC
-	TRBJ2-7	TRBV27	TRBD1	CASSQTGGSYEQYF	TGTGCCAGCAGTCAGACAGGGGGCTCCTACGAGCAGTACTTC
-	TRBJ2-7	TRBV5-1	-	CASSPTSSYEQYF	TGCGCCAGCAGCCCCACGAGCTCCTACGAGCAGTACTTC
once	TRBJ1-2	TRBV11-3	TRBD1	CASSFTGGYGYTF	TGTGCCAGCAGCTTCACAGGGGGCTATGGCTACACCTTC
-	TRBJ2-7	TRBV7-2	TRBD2	CASRAAGVYEQYF	TGTGCCAGCAGGGCAGCGGGGGTATACGAGCAGTACTTC
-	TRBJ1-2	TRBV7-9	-	CASSFGPNYGYTF	TGTGCCAGCAGCTTTGGGCCTAACTATGGCTACACCTTC
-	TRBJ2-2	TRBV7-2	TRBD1	CASSFSGTAYTGELFF	TGTGCCAGCAGCTTTTCCGGGACAGCGTACACCGGGGAGCTGTTTTTT
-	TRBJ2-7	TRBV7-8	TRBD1	CASSLGRDRVYEQYF	TGTGCCAGCAGCTTAGGCAGGGACAGGGTCTACGAGCAGTACTTC
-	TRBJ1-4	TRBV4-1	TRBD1	CASSLTQGAGEKLFF	TGCGCCAGCAGCCTGACACAGGGGGCCGGGGAAAAACTGTTTTTT
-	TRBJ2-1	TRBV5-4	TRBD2	CASSLAVTSGSNEQFF	TGTGCCAGCAGCTTGGCTGTGACTAGCGGGAGCAATGAGCAGTTCTTC
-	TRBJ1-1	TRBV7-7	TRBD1	CASSSDRGGEAFF	TGTGCTAGCAGCTCGGACAGGGGTGGTGAAGCTTTCTTT
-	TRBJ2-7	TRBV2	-	CASSVGRTYEQYF	TGTGCCAGCAGTGTTGGCAGAACCTACGAGCAGTACTTC
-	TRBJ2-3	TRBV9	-	CASSVGRSHFSTDTQYF	TGTGCCAGCAGCGTAGGACGGAGCCACTTTAGCACAGATACGCAGTATTTT
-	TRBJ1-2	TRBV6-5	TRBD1	CASSYSTGELGYGYTF	TGTGCCAGCAGTTACTCGACAGGGGAATTGGGCTATGGCTACACCTTC
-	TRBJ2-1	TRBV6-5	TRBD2	CASSYSFGRRVNEQFF	TGTGCCAGCAGTTACTCGTTCGGGAGGAGGGTGAATGAGCAGTTCTTC
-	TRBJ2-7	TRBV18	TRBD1	CASSPRQGSYEQYF	TGTGCCAGCTCACCAAGACAGGGTTCCTACGAGCAGTACTTC
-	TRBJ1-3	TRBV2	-	CASKGMISGNTIYF	TGTGCCAGCAAGGGGATGATCTCTGGAAACACCATATATTTT
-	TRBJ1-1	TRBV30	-	CAWSGNTNTEAFF	TGTGCCTGGAGTGGAAACACGAACACTGAAGCTTTCTTT
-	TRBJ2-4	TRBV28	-	CASSTYGAGQNIQYF	TGTGCCAGCAGTACCTACGGTGCGGGCCAAAACATTCAGTACTTC
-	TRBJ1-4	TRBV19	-	CASSREGRTNEKLFF	TGTGCCAGTAGTCGGGAGGGAAGGACTAATGAAAAACTGTTTTTT
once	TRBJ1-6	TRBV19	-	CASKSAYNSPLHF	TGTGCCAGTAAGAGTGCCTATAATTCACCCCTCCACTTT
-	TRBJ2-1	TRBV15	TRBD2	CATSRDRTRNNEQFF	TGTGCCACCAGCAGAGATAGGACTAGAAACAATGAGCAGTTCTTC
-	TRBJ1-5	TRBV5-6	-	CASSLWGPRSQPQHF	TGTGCCAGCAGCTTGTGGGGGCCACGGAGTCAGCCCCAGCATTTT
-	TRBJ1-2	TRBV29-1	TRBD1	CSVDPGTGGYTF	TGCAGCGTTGATCCTGGGACAGGCGGCTACACCTTC